This entry features one T cell receptor beta chain sequence. CDR3 length equals 14 residues. With 5 bases clipped from V and 10 bases from J, the junction kept 7 bases outside the gene matches. From germline, CDR1 is SGHTA and CDR2 FQGNSA. One entry per CDR3 protein results from TCRdb running MiXCR on the RT-PCR reads. The sample yields more than 600,000 distinct CDR3 sequences, 14% seen once. The rearrangement joins TRBV7-2 to TRBJ1-6, with 8 bases that match TRBD1. Source material: memory CD4+ T cells from blood. This TCR was recovered from a female donor in good health, serving as a healthy control. CDR3 nucleotide sequence: TGTGCCAGCAGCACCTTGACAGGGGTATCACCCCTCCACTTT. Translated: CASSTLTGVSPLHF.